This passage covers 13 T cell receptor beta chains from one sample sequenced in a study of cytomegalovirus exposure and HLA in healthy donors. PCR involved 60 Vbeta and 13 Jbeta primers. The table came from immunoSEQ multiplex PCR; TCRdb's copy has only in-frame clones and leaves some out. The sample lists about 150,000 clones, about 81% occurring once. Sequenced material: PBMCs. Receptor source: a woman between 50 and 59 years old in good health and CMV-seropositive.

The CDR3 sequence is CASSPFMGQGSGETQYF. In DNA form, the CDR3 reads TGTGCCAGCAGCCCATTTATGGGACAGGGGTCGGGGGAGACCCAGTACTTC. V usage is TRBV5-4 and J usage is TRBJ2-5, with 10 bases identical to TRBD1. J gave up 5 bases and V 4 bases, and 14 bases lay outside the gene matches. CDR1 is SGHNT, CDR2 YYREEE, per germline (reference sequence). This CDR3 has 17 amino acids.

The chain couples TRBV30 to TRBJ1-3; TRBD1 matches 8 bases. Germline CDR1 reads GTSNPN; CDR2 reads SVGIG (reference sequence). The ends lost 2 bases at V and 3 bases at J; junction bases unmatched: 6. The CDR3 spans 15 residues. The CDR3 nucleotides are TGTGCCTGGAGTCCGTTGGACAGGGTTGGAAACACCATATATTTT. It codes for CAWSPLDRVGNTIYF.

This clone appeared a single time. The V and J genes are TRBV29-1 and TRBJ2-1; the D gene is possibly TRBD2 (5 bases). The CDR3 spans 14 residues. Trimming left V 6 bases short and J 8 bases short, with 20 bases between. Germline loops: CDR1 SQVTM, CDR2 ANQGSEA. This CDR3 reads CSVVGAGVLDEQFF. DNA of the CDR3: TGCAGCGTGGTGGGAGCCGGGGTCCTTGATGAGCAGTTCTTC.

The chain joins TRBV11-1 to TRBJ2-3; TRBD2 agrees at 9 bases. CDR1 and CDR2 (germline): SGHAT, FQDESV (reference sequence). CDR3 size: 15 residues. The junction had 4 bases not matched to a gene; V was cut back by 1 base and J by 5 bases. This chain's CDR3 is CASSLGGGAQDTQYF. The CDR3 DNA reads TGTGCCAGCAGCTTAGGCGGGGGGGCCCAAGATACGCAGTATTTT.

V and J are TRBV29-1 and TRBJ1-1, with TRBD1 identical over 8 bases. The CDR3 loop spans 13 amino acids. The ends lost 7 bases at V and 4 bases at J; junction bases unmatched: 8. Germline CDR1 SQVTM, CDR2 ANQGSEA. The CDR3 DNA reads TGCAGCGCCCAGTCACAGGGGGGCACTGAAGCTTTCTTT. Amino acids: CSAQSQGGTEAFF.

V usage is TRBV5-4 and J usage is TRBJ2-5; D unresolved. The CDR3 totals 15 residues. The germline V gene encodes CDR1 SGHNT and CDR2 YYREEE (reference sequence). The V end lost 4 bases, the J end lost 5 bases, and 18 bases lay between the germline ends. The CDR3 coding sequence is TGTGCCAGCAGCCCTCGTGGGTCCAGGCGTGAGACCCAGTACTTC. It specifies CASSPRGSRRETQYF.

V usage is TRBV18 and J usage is TRBJ1-1; 7 bases are a match to TRBD1. Germline-derived CDR1 and CDR2 are KGHSH and LQKENI. V was clipped by 6 bases and J by 3 bases; unmatched bases: 7. The CDR3 loop spans 14 amino acids. CDR3 loop: CASSLTGVDTEAFF. In nucleotides, the CDR3 is TGTGCCAGCTCTCTCACAGGGGTTGACACTGAAGCTTTCTTT. Combining the CDR3 with reference TRBV18 and TRBJ1-1 gives the whole variable domain NAGVMQNPRHLVRRRGQEARLRCSPMKGHSHVYWYRQLPEEGLKFMVYLQKENIIDESGMPKERFSAEFPKEGPSILRIQQVVRGDSAAYFCASSLTGVDTEAFFGQGTRLTVV.

The chain carries TRBV29-1 and TRBJ2-1; 8 nucleotides match TRBD2. The CDR3 length is 19 residues. Germline CDR1 reads SQVTM; CDR2 reads ANQGSEA. After removal of 3 bases from V and 2 bases from J, the junction contained 18 bases not matched to a gene. In DNA form, the CDR3 reads TGCAGCGTTGAGGAGTGGGCCGGGGGGGCAGTACCCGCCTACAATGAGCAGTTCTTC. Its translation: CSVEEWAGGAVPAYNEQFF.

The rearrangement uses TRBV6-5 and TRBJ2-1; D possibly corresponds to TRBD1 (6 bases). The V gene lost 6 bases and the J gene lost 0 bases, with 12 bases spanning the gap. Germline lookup yields CDR1 MNHEY and CDR2 SVGAGI. This CDR3 is 15 amino acids long. CDR3 in amino acids: CASSTGTLSYNEQFF. DNA for the CDR3: TGTGCCAGCAGCACCGGGACACTCTCCTACAATGAGCAGTTCTTC.

V and J are TRBV11-3 and TRBJ2-2; perhaps TRBD2 as D (5 bases). Germline V gene lookup returns CDR1 SGHNT and CDR2 YENEEA. The CDR3 length is 14 residues. V lost 2 bases, J lost 9 bases, and 13 bases lay in between. CDR3 loop: CASSLRSASWELFF. CDR3 DNA sequence: TGTGCCAGCAGCTTACGGTCGGCTAGCTGGGAGCTGTTTTTT.

The rearrangement links TRBV5-4 to TRBJ2-3; 12 positions match TRBD2. Germline values: CDR1 SGHNT, CDR2 YYREEE (reference sequence). V dropped 4 bases and J dropped 1; count of bases not matched to a gene: 1. This CDR3 has 15 residues. CDR3 loop: CASSRTSGGTDTQYF. CDR3 DNA sequence: TGTGCCAGCAGCCGGACTAGCGGGGGCACAGATACGCAGTATTTT.

This sequence joins TRBV19 and TRBJ2-3; a possible D gene is TRBD2 (5 bases). Germline lookup yields CDR1 LNHDA and CDR2 SQIVND (reference sequence). V was shortened by 0 bases and J by 8 bases, with 9 bases between the two germline ends. The CDR3 consists of 13 residues. This chain's CDR3 is CASSIDRGGTQYF. CDR3 sequence (DNA): TGTGCCAGTAGTATAGATCGAGGAGGTACGCAGTATTTT.

The chain is built from TRBV18 and TRBJ1-2; 7 positions agree with TRBD1. The V gene end was trimmed by 3 bases and the J gene end by 8 bases; junction bases not matched to a gene: 3. Germline V lookup: CDR1 KGHSH, CDR2 LQKENI. This CDR3 has 12 amino acids. The CDR3 sequence: CASSPDRVGYTF. DNA for the CDR3: TGTGCCAGCTCACCCGACAGGGTGGGCTACACCTTC.